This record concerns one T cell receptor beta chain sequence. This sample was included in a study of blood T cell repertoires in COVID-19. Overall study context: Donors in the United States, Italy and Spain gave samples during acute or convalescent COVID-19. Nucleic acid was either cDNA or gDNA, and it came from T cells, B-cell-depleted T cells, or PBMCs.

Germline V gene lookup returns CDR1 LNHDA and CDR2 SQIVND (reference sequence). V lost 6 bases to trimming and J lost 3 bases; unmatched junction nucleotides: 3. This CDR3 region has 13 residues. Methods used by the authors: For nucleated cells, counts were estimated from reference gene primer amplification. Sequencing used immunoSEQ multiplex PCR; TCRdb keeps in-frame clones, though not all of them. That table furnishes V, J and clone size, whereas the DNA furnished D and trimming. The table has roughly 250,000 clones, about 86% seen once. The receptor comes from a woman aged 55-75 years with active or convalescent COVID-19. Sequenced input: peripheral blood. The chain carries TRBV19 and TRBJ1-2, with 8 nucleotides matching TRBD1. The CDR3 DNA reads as TGTGCCAGTAGCGGACAGGGCGACTATGGCTACACCTTC. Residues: CASSGQGDYGYTF.